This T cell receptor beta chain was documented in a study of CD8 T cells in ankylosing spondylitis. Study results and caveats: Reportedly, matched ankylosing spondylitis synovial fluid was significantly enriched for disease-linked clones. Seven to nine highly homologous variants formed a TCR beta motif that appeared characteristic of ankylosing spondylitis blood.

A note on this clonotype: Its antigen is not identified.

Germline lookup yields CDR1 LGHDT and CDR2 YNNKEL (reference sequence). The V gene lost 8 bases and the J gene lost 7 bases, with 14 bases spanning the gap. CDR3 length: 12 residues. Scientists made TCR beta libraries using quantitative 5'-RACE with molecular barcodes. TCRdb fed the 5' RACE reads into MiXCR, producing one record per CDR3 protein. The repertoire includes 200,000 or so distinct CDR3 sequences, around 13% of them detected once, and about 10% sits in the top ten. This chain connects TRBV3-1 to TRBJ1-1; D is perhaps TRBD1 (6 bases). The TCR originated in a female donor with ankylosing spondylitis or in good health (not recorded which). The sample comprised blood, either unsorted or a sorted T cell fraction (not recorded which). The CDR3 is CASGRGANEAFF. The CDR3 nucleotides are TGTGCCAGCGGAAGGGGGGCGAATGAAGCTTTCTTT.